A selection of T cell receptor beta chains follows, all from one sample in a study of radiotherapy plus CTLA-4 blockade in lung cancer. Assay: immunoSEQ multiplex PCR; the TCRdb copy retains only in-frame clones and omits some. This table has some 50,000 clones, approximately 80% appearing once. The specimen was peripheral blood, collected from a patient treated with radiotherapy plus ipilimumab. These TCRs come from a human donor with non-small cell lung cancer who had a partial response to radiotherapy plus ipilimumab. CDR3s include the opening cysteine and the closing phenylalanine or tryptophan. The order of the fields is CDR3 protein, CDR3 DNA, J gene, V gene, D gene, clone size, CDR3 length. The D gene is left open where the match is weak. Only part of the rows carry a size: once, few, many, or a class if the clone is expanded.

CASSYNRRNYGYTF	TGTGCCAGCAGTTACAACAGGCGGAACTATGGCTACACCTTC	TRBJ1-2	TRBV6-5	-	few	14
CASSFDRSSYEQYF	TGTGCCAGCAGCTTCGACAGGTCTTCCTACGAGCAGTACTTC	TRBJ2-7	TRBV27	-	-	14
CASSLDTGINTGELFF	TGTGCCAGCAGCTTGGATACAGGGATTAACACCGGGGAGCTGTTTTTT	TRBJ2-2	TRBV5-6	-	few	16
CASSPGGAITGQETQYF	TGTGCCAGCAGCCCCGGGGGGGCGATTACGGGCCAAGAGACCCAGTACTTC	TRBJ2-5	TRBV27	TRBD2	-	17
CASTPESQYWGYTF	TGTGCCAGTACCCCCGAGAGCCAATATTGGGGCTACACCTTC	TRBJ1-2	TRBV19	-	-	14
CASSQSQYTGELFF	TGTGCCAGCAGCCAGTCCCAATACACCGGGGAGCTGTTTTTT	TRBJ2-2	TRBV16	-	-	14
CASSLTSGGTDTQYF	TGCGCCAGCAGCCTAACTAGCGGGGGGACAGATACGCAGTATTTT	TRBJ2-3	TRBV4-1	TRBD2	once	15
CAWSVWGGSGYGYTF	TGTGCCTGGAGTGTATGGGGCGGGAGCGGCTATGGCTACACCTTC	TRBJ1-2	TRBV30	-	-	15
CASSPSGGENIQYF	TGTGCCAGCAGCCCTTCCGGGGGGGAAAACATTCAGTACTTC	TRBJ2-4	TRBV5-4	TRBD2	few	14
CASSRQGAGGANVLTF	TGTGCCAGCAGTCGACAGGGGGCGGGTGGGGCCAACGTCCTGACTTTC	TRBJ2-6	TRBV7-2	TRBD1	-	16
CASSPRGWGGGPETQYF	TGTGCCAGCAGCCCTAGGGGATGGGGCGGGGGGCCTGAGACCCAGTACTTC	TRBJ2-5	TRBV7-2	TRBD2	-	17
CASSLGGPRTDTQYF	TGTGCCAGCAGCTTGGGGGGGCCTCGCACAGATACGCAGTATTTT	TRBJ2-3	TRBV5-8	-	-	15
CASSLAAGTDTQYF	TGTGCCAGCAGCTTGGCTGCGGGCACAGATACGCAGTATTTT	TRBJ2-3	TRBV5-8	-	-	14
CASSVTGNAPGTF	TGTGCCAGCAGTGTAACCGGCAACGCACCAGGCACCTTC	TRBJ1-2	TRBV6-1	-	once	13
CASSAQTGGKETQYF	TGTGCCAGTAGTGCCCAAACAGGGGGCAAAGAGACCCAGTACTTC	TRBJ2-5	TRBV19	TRBD1	-	15